This record looks at one TCR beta chain sequence and its context. What it binds is unknown. The data were taken from a study of vaccination effects on CD4 cells after COVID-19. Across the study: As their vaccination, participants received two doses of either BNT162b2 or mRNA-1273.

CDR1 is MNHEY and CDR2 is SVGAGI in the germline V gene. The ends were cut back, 6 bases at V and 0 bases at J, with 14 bases in the middle. The length of the CDR3 is 15 residues. After expansion with viral peptide pools in the ViraFEST assay, antigen-specific CD4+ T cells were sequenced. Following 10 days of culture, CD4+ T cells were isolated. Vaccine recipients had no previous SARS-CoV-2 infection; their nucleocapsid antibodies were negative. The method was immunoSEQ multiplex PCR; TCRdb's version includes in-frame clones alone and lacks a portion of them. The sample lists about 63,000 clones, approximately 75% occurring once.

The material was CD4+ T cells from PBMCs cultured with HCoV-OC43 spike peptides, obtained before COVID-19 vaccination. The subset here: HCoV-OC43 spike overlapping peptide pool stimulation. The gene calls are TRBV6-5 and TRBJ1-2; D may be TRBD1 (6 bases). The receptor comes from a human donor who received a COVID-19 vaccine. The CDR3 loop reads CASSTIRGANYGYTF. The CDR3 DNA reads as TGTGCCAGCAGCACTATCAGGGGAGCTAACTATGGCTACACCTTC.